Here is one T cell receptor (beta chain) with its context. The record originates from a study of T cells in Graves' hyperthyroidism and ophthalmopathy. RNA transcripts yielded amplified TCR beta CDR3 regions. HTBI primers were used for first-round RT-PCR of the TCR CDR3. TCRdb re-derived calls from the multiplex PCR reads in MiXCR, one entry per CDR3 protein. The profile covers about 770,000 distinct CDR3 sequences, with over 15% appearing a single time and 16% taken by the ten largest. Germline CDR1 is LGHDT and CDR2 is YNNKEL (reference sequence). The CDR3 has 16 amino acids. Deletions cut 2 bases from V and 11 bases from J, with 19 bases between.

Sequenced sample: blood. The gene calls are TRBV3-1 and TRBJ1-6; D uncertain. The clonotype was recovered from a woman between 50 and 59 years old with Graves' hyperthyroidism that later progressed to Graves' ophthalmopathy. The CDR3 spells CASSQTLSDPLPPLHF. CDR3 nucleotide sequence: TGTGCCAGCAGCCAAACCCTTTCAGATCCCTTGCCACCCCTCCACTTT.